A single sample is the source of the 6 T cell receptor beta chains below, sequenced in a study of T cell responses to AZD1222 COVID-19 vaccine. Clones were read by immunoSEQ multiplex PCR, and TCRdb kept only the in-frame ones, dropping some. This table has 90,000 to 120,000 clones, about 92% appearing once. The sample consisted of peripheral blood, taken 28 days after the second AZD1222 dose. The source of these receptors is an adult who received the AZD1222 COVID-19 vaccine.

The chain combines TRBV4-2 with TRBJ1-5; a weak D match, TRBD1 (6 bases). V was cut by 5 bases and J by 0 bases, with 23 bases left in between. The CDR3 runs to 19 residues. The V gene's germline CDR1 is LGHNA and CDR2 YNFKEQ. This chain's CDR3 is CASSDRTAPLINSNQPQHF. The CDR3 DNA is TGTGCCAGCAGCGACCGGACAGCGCCGTTAATAAATAGCAATCAGCCCCAGCATTTT.

The chain combines TRBV5-1 with TRBJ1-2; TRBD1 is a possible D gene (6 bases). The V and J ends lost 4 bases and 5 bases respectively, with 12 bases between them. CDR1 is SGHRS and CDR2 is YFSETQ in the germline V gene. The CDR3 contains 13 residues. Written as DNA, the CDR3 is TGCGCCAGCAGCCTCAGACAGGAATATGGCTACACCTTC. Encoded protein: CASSLRQEYGYTF.

The chain combines TRBV28 with TRBJ1-5; D may be TRBD1 (6 bases). The CDR3 extends over 14 amino acids. V was pared by 5 bases and J by 3 bases, with 11 bases between. Per the germline V gene, CDR1 is MDHEN and CDR2 is SYDVKM. As DNA, the CDR3 is TGTGCCAGCAGTGAGGACAGACTCAATCAGCCCCAGCATTTT. Its translation: CASSEDRLNQPQHF. Combining the CDR3 with reference TRBV28 and TRBJ1-5 gives the whole variable domain DVKVTQSSRYLVKRTGEKVFLECVQDMDHENMFWYRQDPGLGLRLIYFSYDVKMKEKGDIPEGYSVSREKKERFSLILESASTNQTSMYLCASSEDRLNQPQHFGDGTRLSIL.

The chain uses TRBV19 and TRBJ1-1; weak D call: TRBD1 (6 bases). The germline gives CDR1 LNHDA, CDR2 SQIVND (reference sequence). With 9 bases removed from V and 2 bases from J, the gap between germline ends came to 16 bases. CDR3 length: 14 residues. CDR3 amino acids: CASSLQGINTEAFF. In DNA, the CDR3 is TGTGCCAGCAGCCTACAGGGTATAAACACTGAAGCTTTCTTT. Drawing the rest from reference TRBV19 and TRBJ1-1, the complete variable domain is DGGITQSPKYLFRKEGQNVTLSCEQNLNHDAMYWYRQDPGQGLRLIYYSQIVNDFQKGDIAEGYSVSREKKESFPLTVTSAQKNPTAFYLCASSLQGINTEAFFGQGTRLTVV.

The V and J genes are TRBV24-1 and TRBJ1-1; D call uncertain. This CDR3 has 14 amino acids. Germline V gene data show CDR1 as KGHDR and CDR2 as SFDVKD. V gave up 4 bases and J gave up 0 bases, with 8 bases separating them. CDR3 nucleotides: TGTGCCACCAGTGACGGACGGTTGAACACTGAAGCTTTCTTT. Encoded protein: CATSDGRLNTEAFF.

As DNA, the CDR3 is TGTGCCAGCAGCTTGTGGCACCTCATGAACACTGAAGCTTTCTTT. This gives the protein CASSLWHLMNTEAFF. The chain combines TRBV5-6 with TRBJ1-1; unclear D gene. This CDR3 has 15 residues. The germline V and J ends were trimmed by 1 base and 0 bases, with 10 bases remaining between them. CDR1 and CDR2 from the germline V gene are SGHDT and YYEEEE.